This entry lists 25 T cell receptor beta chains sequenced from one sample in a study of post-analysis software for immune sequencing data. Presence of unique molecular identifiers characterized the TCR beta cDNA libraries. TCRdb re-derived calls from the PCR reads in MiXCR, one entry per CDR3 protein. The sample contains a few hundred thousand distinct CDR3 sequences, 39% of which appear only once. Findings and limits, study-wide: In patients, about 5 TRBV segments were more frequent than in controls, with TRBV5-6, TRBV5-1 and TRBV20-1 among them.

The antigens of these receptors remain unknown. The sequenced sample consisted of blood. The receptors originated from a girl aged 2-10 years with multiple sclerosis.

The chain employs TRBV6-5 and TRBJ2-5; D possibly matches TRBD1 or TRBD2 (5 bases each). V lost 1 base and J 9 bases, leaving 12 bases between the germline ends. CDR3 length equals 13 residues. Per the germline V gene, CDR1 is MNHEY and CDR2 is SVGAGI. For the CDR3, the DNA is TGTGCCAGCAGTTACTTGGAAGAGGGGCCCCAGTACTTC. Its protein is CASSYLEEGPQYF.

Notes on this clonotype: An end of the junction does not agree with germline; a read error may underlie this. This chain links TRBV7-1 with TRBJ1-2; D not resolved. TRBV7-1 belongs to the ORF category, with a function that is uncertain. The CDR3 has 19 amino acids. The CDR3 protein is CAGSLPLAGGIAWAYGYTF. The CDR3 region has the DNA TGTGCCGGCAGCTTACCTCTTGCGGGAGGGATAGCTTGGGCCTATGGCTACACCTTC.

The rearrangement uses TRBV7-6 and TRBJ2-7; 7 bases map to TRBD2. CDR1 is SGHVS and CDR2 is FNYEAQ in the germline V gene. After removal of 4 bases from V and 6 bases from J, the junction contained 9 bases not matched to a gene. This CDR3 spans 14 amino acids. The chain's CDR3 is CASSYGLEVGEQYF. The DNA for the CDR3 is TGTGCCAGCAGCTACGGACTAGAAGTAGGCGAGCAGTACTTC. The full variable domain, with the rest looked up from reference TRBV7-6 and TRBJ2-7, is GAGVSQSPRYKVTKRGQDVALRCDPISGHVSLYWYRQALGQGPEFLTYFNYEAQQDKSGLPNDRFSAERPEGSISTLTIQRTEQRDSAMYRCASSYGLEVGEQYFGPGTRLTVT.

This chain connects TRBV28 to TRBJ1-5; no reliable D call. The CDR3 has 12 amino acids. CDR1 and CDR2 (germline): MDHEN, SYDVKM. V was shortened by 3 bases and J by 9 bases, with 9 bases between the two germline ends. CDR3 bases: TGTGCCAGCAGTTTTCCCCGTGGGCCCCAGCATTTT. Translation: CASSFPRGPQHF.

The chain combines TRBV28 with TRBJ1-2, with TRBD1 matching 7 bases. Trimming at V came to 10 bases and at J to 3 bases, leaving 11 bases not matched to a gene. Germline V lookup: CDR1 MDHEN, CDR2 SYDVKM. The CDR3 contains 14 residues. The CDR3 reads CAISGQVLHYGYTF. The CDR3 DNA reads TGTGCCATTTCCGGACAGGTTCTTCACTATGGCTACACCTTC.

This CDR3 reads CSARLAGMSSNTQYF. CDR3 coding DNA: TGCAGCGCTAGACTAGCGGGAATGTCCTCAAATACGCAGTATTTT. The J gene is TRBJ2-3, the V gene TRBV29-1; 11 bases align to TRBD2. The V gene end was trimmed by 7 bases and the J gene end by 7 bases; junction bases not matched to a gene: 13. Germline lookup yields CDR1 SQVTM and CDR2 ANQGSEA. CDR3 length: 15 residues.

The chain couples TRBV5-1 to TRBJ1-2; possibly TRBD1 for D (5 bases). There are 17 residues in the CDR3. The germline V gene encodes CDR1 SGHRS and CDR2 YFSETQ. V was trimmed by 0 bases and J by 2 bases, leaving 17 bases between them. CDR3: CASSLVGAGLSNYGYTF. The DNA for the CDR3 is TGCGCCAGCAGCTTGGTAGGGGCAGGGTTATCCAACTATGGCTACACCTTC.

CDR3 in amino acids: CASSRAFSGANVLTF. The CDR3 DNA follows: TGTGCCAGCAGCCGAGCCTTCTCTGGGGCCAACGTCCTGACTTTC. The V call is TRBV7-2, the J call TRBJ2-6, with D unresolved. The CDR3 has 15 residues. CDR1 and CDR2 from the germline V gene are SGHTA and FQGNSA. The V end was cut by 5 bases, the J end by 0 bases, with 8 bases between.

The chain links TRBV20-1 to TRBJ1-6; D uncertain. The CDR3 is made up of 14 amino acids. Germline V gives CDR1 DFQATT, CDR2 SNEGSKA (reference sequence). Trimming took off 2 bases at V and 7 bases at J, with 12 bases between the two ends. CDR3 protein: CSARPGSGNSPLHF. The CDR3 nucleotides read TGCAGTGCTAGACCCGGGTCGGGGAATTCACCCCTCCACTTT.

This chain connects TRBV7-9 to TRBJ2-7, with TRBD2 matching 8 bases. CDR1 SEHNR and CDR2 FQNEAQ come from the germline V gene (reference sequence). The length of the CDR3 is 14 residues. The J segment lost 3 bases and the V segment lost 5 bases, leaving 6 bases of the junction unmatched. In DNA, the CDR3 is TGTGCCAGCAGCCACAGCGGGAGTCGCTACGAGCAGTACTTC. Encoded protein: CASSHSGSRYEQYF.

This clonotype occurred a few times. The J gene is TRBJ2-6, the V gene TRBV3-1; 11 bases match TRBD2. V shed 3 bases and J 1 base; nucleotides not matched to a gene: 5. The CDR3 sequence is 18 residues long. Per germline, CDR1 LGHDT and CDR2 YNNKEL (reference sequence). This CDR3 reads CASSHGTSGISGANVLTF. The CDR3 nucleotides are TGTGCCAGCAGCCACGGGACTAGCGGAATATCTGGGGCCAACGTCCTGACTTTC.

V usage is TRBV6-5 and J usage is TRBJ1-1; tentative D call: TRBD1 (6 bases). Germline V gives CDR1 MNHEY, CDR2 SVGAGI. The CDR3 runs to 15 residues. The V end was cut by 5 bases, the J end by 3 bases, with 16 bases between. CDR3 loop: CASSSTTGDYTEAFF. The CDR3 DNA reads TGTGCCAGCAGTAGTACGACAGGCGATTACACTGAAGCTTTCTTT.

This clonotype was counted only a few times. It may be a read error: a sequence one base away is much more abundant. The V and J genes are TRBV6-5 and TRBJ2-7; D gene unclear. Trimming left V 5 bases short and J 0 bases short, with 11 bases between. CDR3 length: 14 amino acids. The germline V gene encodes CDR1 MNHEY and CDR2 SVGAGI. The CDR3 region is CASSPRKTSYEQYF. The CDR3 DNA reads TGTGCCAGCAGTCCGCGGAAGACCTCCTACGAGCAGTACTTC.

This clonotype has a single count. The V gene is TRBV10-2, the J gene TRBJ1-4; D is ambiguous. CDR3 size: 13 residues. From germline, CDR1 is WSHSY and CDR2 SAAADI. Between the trimmed V and J ends, which lost 6 bases and 6 bases, there was a span of 11 bases. Here the CDR3 DNA reads TGCGCCAGCAGGACCCCGCAGGATGAAAAACTGTTTTTT. It yields the protein CASRTPQDEKLFF.

This sequence joins TRBV4-1 and TRBJ1-2; 8 nucleotides match TRBD1. Trimming took 4 bases from V and 5 from J; bases not matched to a gene: 6. The V gene's germline CDR1 is MGHRA and CDR2 YSYEKL. CDR3 length: 14 residues. The CDR3 DNA reads as TGCGCCAGCAGCCCAGGGACAGGAATATATGGCTACACCTTC. This gives the protein CASSPGTGIYGYTF.

The chain carries TRBV7-9 and TRBJ2-1; D not resolved. V was shortened by 2 bases and J by 5 bases, with 16 bases between the two germline ends. This CDR3 has 16 amino acids. The germline V gene encodes CDR1 SEHNR and CDR2 FQNEAQ (reference sequence). CDR3 residues: CASSLFGGTTNNEQFF. The DNA of the CDR3 is TGTGCCAGCAGCTTATTTGGCGGTACTACCAACAATGAGCAGTTCTTC.

The chain carries TRBV4-1 and TRBJ2-1; D perhaps matches TRBD2 (7 bases). The CDR3 runs to 16 residues. The V gene lost 0 bases and the J gene lost 4 bases, with 13 bases spanning the gap. CDR1 and CDR2 (germline): MGHRA, YSYEKL. The CDR3 DNA reads TGCGCCAGCAGCCAAGATGCGGGGGCTGTTTACAATGAGCAGTTCTTC. This gives the protein CASSQDAGAVYNEQFF.

The chain employs TRBV27 and TRBJ2-7, with D tentatively TRBD1 or TRBD2 (5 bases each). Germline V gives CDR1 MNHEY, CDR2 SMNVEV (reference sequence). This CDR3 is 14 amino acids long. V lost 3 bases, J lost 2 bases, and 11 bases lay in between. The chain's CDR3 is CASSLWDGAYEQYF. In nucleotides, the CDR3 is TGTGCCAGCAGTTTGTGGGACGGAGCCTACGAGCAGTACTTC.

This clonotype has a count of ten or more. The CDR3 nucleotides are TGCAGCGTTGATGGGGGAAACTCCTACGAGCAGTACTTC. Encoded protein: CSVDGGNSYEQYF. V gene TRBV29-1 combines with J gene TRBJ2-7; either TRBD1 or TRBD2 may fit D (5 bases each). V lost 3 bases and J 0 bases, leaving 9 bases between the germline ends. Germline assignment: CDR1 SQVTM and CDR2 ANQGSEA. The CDR3 contains 13 residues.

V and J are TRBV12-3 or TRBV12-4 and TRBJ2-5, with 7 bases fitting TRBD1. V was clipped by 4 bases and J by 4 bases; unmatched bases: 12. CDR3 length equals 16 residues. The CDR3 DNA is TGTGCCAGCAGTTCCCGGACAGGCGTGGCGGTAGAGACCCAGTACTTC. This sequence encodes CASSSRTGVAVETQYF.

This chain links TRBV19 with TRBJ2-5; perhaps TRBD2 as D (5 bases). The CDR3 loop spans 13 amino acids. Germline loops: CDR1 LNHDA, CDR2 SQIVND (reference sequence). V was cut by 3 bases and J by 4 bases, with 9 bases left in between. The CDR3 region is CASSIIRGETQYF. As DNA, the CDR3 is TGTGCCAGTAGTATTATTCGGGGAGAGACCCAGTACTTC.

The genes are TRBV11-2 and TRBJ2-1; D may be TRBD2 (5 bases). Germline V gene data show CDR1 as SGHAT and CDR2 as FQNNGV. The CDR3 contains 18 residues. The germline V and J ends were trimmed by 3 bases and 6 bases, with 24 bases remaining between them. The CDR3 bases are TGTGCCAGCAGCTTCGGGCCCCGGGGTCGGGTTCCGGGCAATGAGCAGTTCTTC. Its translation is CASSFGPRGRVPGNEQFF.

V is TRBV7-3 and J is TRBJ2-5; 11 nucleotides line up with TRBD1. V dropped 5 bases and J dropped 2; count of bases not matched to a gene: 7. The germline gives CDR1 SGHTA, CDR2 FQGTGA. The CDR3 covers 16 residues. The CDR3 coding sequence is TGTGCCAGCAGCGCGGGGACAGGGGGTTGGCAAGAGACCCAGTACTTC. Its protein product is CASSAGTGGWQETQYF. The whole variable domain, filled in from reference TRBV7-3 and TRBJ2-5, reads GAGVSQTPSNKVTEKGKYVELRCDPISGHTALYWYRQSLGQGPEFLIYFQGTGAADDSGLPNDRFFAVRPEGSVSTLKIQRTERGDSAVYLCASSAGTGGWQETQYFGPGTRLLVL.

This clonotype was counted at least ten times. This chain uses TRBV7-8 with TRBJ2-3; D perhaps matches TRBD2 (6 bases). CDR1 is SGHVS, CDR2 FQNEAQ, per germline. V dropped 5 bases and J dropped 2 bases, with 11 bases sitting between them. This CDR3 spans 14 amino acids. CDR3 residues: CASSPRGNTDTQYF. The CDR3 DNA reads as TGTGCCAGCAGCCCGCGGGGAAACACAGATACGCAGTATTTT.

This clonotype has only a few counts. V gene TRBV12-3 or TRBV12-4 combines with J gene TRBJ1-5, with TRBD1 matching over 7 bases. The J segment lost 2 bases and the V segment lost 3 bases, leaving 4 bases of the junction unmatched. The CDR3 consists of 15 residues. CDR3 in DNA: TGTGCCAGCAGTTTTGTTGGGACAGGCAATCAGCCCCAGCATTTT. Translating it yields CASSFVGTGNQPQHF.